A single sample is the source of the 2 T cell receptor beta chains below, sequenced in a study of T cells after yellow fever vaccination. TCRdb re-derived calls from the 5' RACE reads in MiXCR, one entry per CDR3 protein. The top ten clones hold approximately 3% of a sample with around 180,000 distinct CDR3 sequences, about 6.2% of them seen once. The sample here was CD4+ T cells sorted from PBMCs, taken on the day of the first yellow fever vaccination. All receptors derive from a man younger than 35 who received the YFV17D yellow fever vaccine.

This clonotype was recorded at least ten times. This chain connects TRBV6-6 to TRBJ2-3; D is undetermined. Germline V gene sequence: CDR1 MNHNY, CDR2 SVGAGI (reference sequence). The CDR3 extends over 13 amino acids. Trimming stripped 6 bases from V and 0 bases from J, with 7 bases between. The CDR3 sequence is CASRTISTDTQYF. For the CDR3, the DNA is TGTGCCAGCAGAACGATTAGCACAGATACGCAGTATTTT.

This clonotype has ten or more counts. The chain combines TRBV6-5 with TRBJ2-4; no firm D call. The CDR3 sequence is 14 residues long. In germline, CDR1 is MNHEY, CDR2 SVGAGI. The V end was cut by 4 bases, the J end by 0 bases, with 7 bases between. CDR3 bases: TGTGCCAGCAGTTCTAAGACAGCCAAAAACATTCAGTACTTC. Its protein is CASSSKTAKNIQYF.